This T cell receptor (beta chain) was obtained from a study of vaccination and CD4 T cells after COVID-19. Study details: Everyone enrolled got two doses of BNT162b2 or mRNA-1273 vaccine. Overlapping spike peptides of SARS-CoV-2, HCoV-NL63, HCoV-OC43 and HCoV-229E were used, and cells were stimulated with them.

Cultured CD4+ T cells had their DNA profiled by the Oncomine TCR Beta short-read assay. TCRdb re-called the PCR reads with MiXCR, one entry per CDR3 protein. The sample holds approximately 5,100 distinct CDR3 sequences, more than 65% seen once. Note on this clonotype: The antigen remains unidentified.

Germline V gene sequence: CDR1 SGHVT, CDR2 SQSDAQ. This CDR3 comprises 18 residues. The ends were cut back, 5 bases at V and 0 bases at J, with 20 bases in the middle. Treatment given: roughly 10-day PBMC culture with coronavirus spike peptide pools or control peptides (ViraFEST assay). With peptide pools, ViraFEST first expanded antigen-specific T cells and afterwards sequenced their TCRs. Sequences were obtained from CD4+ T cells from blood, cultured in vitro. The rearrangement joins TRBV7-4 to TRBJ2-1, with D perhaps TRBD2 (7 bases). The source is a human donor who had recovered from COVID-19. This chain's CDR3 is CASSVGSGGSSSYNEQFF. The CDR3 DNA sequence: TGTGCCAGCAGCGTAGGATCGGGGGGCTCGAGCTCCTACAATGAGCAGTTCTTC.